This T cell receptor beta chain was obtained from a study of blood T cell repertoires in COVID-19. Across the study: T cells, B-cell-depleted T cells, or PBMCs supplied cDNA or gDNA.

From germline, CDR1 is KGHDR and CDR2 SFDVKD. The V and J ends lost 5 bases and 5 bases, in that order; junction bases with no gene match: 1. This CDR3 has 12 amino acids. Sequencing was performed with immunoSEQ multiplex PCR; in TCRdb, only in-frame clones are kept and a portion is missing. The sample lists a few hundred thousand clones; about 88% were seen once. Ages ranged from roughly 18 to 100 years, with residence in about 24 US areas. Sequenced material: PBMCs or T cells enriched from blood (not recorded which). The rearrangement joins TRBV24-1 to TRBJ2-5; 7 bases agree with TRBD1. The sequence was obtained from an older woman in a cohort exposed to, infected with or recovered from COVID-19 (not recorded which). CDR3 in amino acids: CATSATGETQYF. CDR3 nucleotide sequence: TGTGCCACCAGTGCGACAGGGGAGACCCAGTACTTC.